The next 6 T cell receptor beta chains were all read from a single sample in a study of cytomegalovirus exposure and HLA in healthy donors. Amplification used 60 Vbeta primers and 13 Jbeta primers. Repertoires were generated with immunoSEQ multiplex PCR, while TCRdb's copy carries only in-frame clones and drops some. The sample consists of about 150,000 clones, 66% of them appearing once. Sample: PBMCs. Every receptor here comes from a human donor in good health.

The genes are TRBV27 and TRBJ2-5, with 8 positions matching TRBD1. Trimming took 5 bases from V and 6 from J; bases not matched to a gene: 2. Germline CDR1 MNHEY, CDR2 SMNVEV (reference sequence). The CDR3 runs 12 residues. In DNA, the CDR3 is TGTGCCAGCAGTCTCAGGGGGCAGACCCAGTACTTC. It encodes CASSLRGQTQYF.

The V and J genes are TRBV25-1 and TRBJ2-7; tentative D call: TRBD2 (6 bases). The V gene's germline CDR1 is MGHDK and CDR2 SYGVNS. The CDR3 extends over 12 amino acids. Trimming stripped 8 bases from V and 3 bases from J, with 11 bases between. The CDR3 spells CASGTDYYEQYF. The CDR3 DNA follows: TGTGCCAGCGGGACGGACTACTACGAGCAGTACTTC.

CDR3 loop: CSVRAGGLNEQFF. The CDR3 nucleotides read TGCAGCGTTCGGGCAGGGGGTCTGAATGAGCAGTTCTTC. V is TRBV29-1 and J is TRBJ2-1, with 7 bases matching TRBD1. The CDR3 extends over 13 amino acids. Germline V gene lookup returns CDR1 SQVTM and CDR2 ANQGSEA. Trimming removed 5 bases from V and 7 bases from J; junction bases left unmatched: 8.

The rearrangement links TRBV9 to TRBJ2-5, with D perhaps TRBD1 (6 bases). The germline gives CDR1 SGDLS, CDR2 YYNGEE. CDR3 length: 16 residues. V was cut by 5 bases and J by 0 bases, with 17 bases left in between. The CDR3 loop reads CASSSTGTTYQETQYF. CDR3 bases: TGTGCCAGCAGTTCTACCGGGACAACGTACCAAGAGACCCAGTACTTC. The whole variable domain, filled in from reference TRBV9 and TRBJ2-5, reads DSGVTQTPKHLITATGQRVTLRCSPRSGDLSVYWYQQSLDQGLQFLIQYYNGEERAKGNILERFSAQQFPDLHSELNLSSLELGDSALYFCASSSTGTTYQETQYFGPGTRLLVL.

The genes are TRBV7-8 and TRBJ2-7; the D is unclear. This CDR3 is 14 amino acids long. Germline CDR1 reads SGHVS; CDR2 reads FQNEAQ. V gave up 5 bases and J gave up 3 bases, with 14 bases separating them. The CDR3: CASSPSRGIYEQYF. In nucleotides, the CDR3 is TGTGCCAGCAGCCCCAGTCGAGGAATCTACGAGCAGTACTTC.

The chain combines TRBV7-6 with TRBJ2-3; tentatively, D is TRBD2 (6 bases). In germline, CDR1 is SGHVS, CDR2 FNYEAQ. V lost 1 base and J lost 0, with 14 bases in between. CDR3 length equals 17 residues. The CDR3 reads CASSLGLGTSSTDTQYF. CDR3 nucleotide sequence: TGTGCCAGCAGCTTAGGGCTGGGGACTTCTAGCACAGATACGCAGTATTTT.